This T cell receptor (beta chain) emerged from a study of a mutant IDH1 vaccine in newly diagnosed glioma. At the level of the study: Beforehand, treatment had been radiotherapy, temozolomide, or both; the majority received both. General study points: There were vaccine-induced immune responses in roughly 95% of the patients.

Described time point: week 11, during vaccination. Each dose of the vaccine consisted of 300 ug of mutant IDH1 20-mer peptide, with topical imiquimod. Donor tumors were new WHO grade 3 or 4 IDH1-mutant, ATRX-lost astrocytomas. The repertoire was sequenced with immunoSEQ multiplex PCR; TCRdb's copy has only in-frame clones and lacks some. The repertoire consists of about 36,000 clones, with 75% to 90% occurring once and the leading ten covering over 12%. Points on this clone: Its antigen is not known.

Trimming cost V 6 bases and J 5 bases; bases outside gene matches: 8. Germline V gene lookup returns CDR1 SNHLY and CDR2 FYNNEI. This CDR3 region has 17 residues. The sequencing used peripheral blood mononuclear cells (PBMCs), collected from a glioma patient whose treatment included an IDH1 peptide vaccine. The chain carries TRBV2 and TRBJ2-2; 14 positions agree with TRBD2. The source of this sequence is a woman under 40 with glioma. Some clones in this sample may be carry-over from other donors' samples. CDR3 DNA: TGTGCCAGCAGAAGACTAGCGGGAGGGGATCGAACCGGGGAGCTGTTTTTT. It translates to CASRRLAGGDRTGELFF.